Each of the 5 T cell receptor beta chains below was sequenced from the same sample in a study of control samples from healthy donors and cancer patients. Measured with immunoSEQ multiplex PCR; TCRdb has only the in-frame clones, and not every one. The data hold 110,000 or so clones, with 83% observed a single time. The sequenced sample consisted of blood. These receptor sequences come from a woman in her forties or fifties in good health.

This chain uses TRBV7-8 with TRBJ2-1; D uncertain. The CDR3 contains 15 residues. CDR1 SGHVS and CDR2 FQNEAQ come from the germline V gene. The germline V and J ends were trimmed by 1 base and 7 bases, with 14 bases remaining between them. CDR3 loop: CASSLDMAGRNEQFF. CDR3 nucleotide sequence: TGTGCCAGCAGCTTAGATATGGCCGGCCGGAATGAGCAGTTCTTC.

CDR3 nucleotide sequence: TGTGCCAGCAGCTTAGCGTGGACCCCCGAAAAACTGTTTTTT. Its translation is CASSLAWTPEKLFF. This rearrangement joins TRBV7-2 to TRBJ1-4; D is undetermined. The CDR3 has 14 residues. V was trimmed by 0 bases and J by 8 bases, leaving 10 bases between them. Looked up from germline, CDR1 is SGHTA and CDR2 is FQGNSA.

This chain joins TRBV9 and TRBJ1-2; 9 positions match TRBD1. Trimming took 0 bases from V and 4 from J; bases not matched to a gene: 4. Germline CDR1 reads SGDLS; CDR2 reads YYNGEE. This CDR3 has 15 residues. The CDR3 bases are TGTGCCAGCAGCGTAGGGGACAGGGTTAGCTATGGCTACACCTTC. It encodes CASSVGDRVSYGYTF.

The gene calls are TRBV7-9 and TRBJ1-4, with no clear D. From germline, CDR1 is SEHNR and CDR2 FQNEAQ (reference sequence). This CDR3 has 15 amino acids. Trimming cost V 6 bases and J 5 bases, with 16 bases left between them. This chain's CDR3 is CASSPRGNKNEKLFF. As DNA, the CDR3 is TGTGCCAGCAGTCCCCGTGGGAACAAAAATGAAAAACTGTTTTTT.

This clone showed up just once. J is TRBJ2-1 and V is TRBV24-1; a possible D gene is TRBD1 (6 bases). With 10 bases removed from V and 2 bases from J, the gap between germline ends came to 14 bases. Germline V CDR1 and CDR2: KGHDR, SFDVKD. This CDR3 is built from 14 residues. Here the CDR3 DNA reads TGTGCCACTTCCGGGACACGGGCCTACAATGAGCAGTTCTTC. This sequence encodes CATSGTRAYNEQFF.